The 18 T cell receptor beta chains below were found in one sample sequenced in a study of T cells in Graves' hyperthyroidism and ophthalmopathy (dated by TCRdb to the late 2010s). The protocol used for the library was multiplex PCR. Sequencing was performed on an Illumina HiSeq 2000. The TCR beta CDR3 regions were amplified from the RNA transcripts. The first round of RT-PCR for the TCR CDR3 was performed with the HTBI primer set and the Qiagen OneStep RT-PCR kit. TCRdb took the public reads, trimmed them with fastp at Q25, ran MiXCR for clone calling and kept in-frame beta chains. Rows are unified per CDR3 protein, each entry keeping the most common DNA and genes. The sample table contains hundreds of thousands of distinct CDR3 sequences; only one count was recorded for under 25% of them. The top ten hold 34% of the sample. The specimen sequenced was blood. The receptors here all came from a young man with Graves' ophthalmopathy.

About this clonotype itself: Possible read error: a much larger clone is one base away. V usage is TRBV12-3 or TRBV12-4 and J usage is TRBJ1-2; D perhaps matches TRBD1 (6 bases). The length of the CDR3 is 14 residues. CDR3 region: CASSRGQSSYGHTF. In DNA form, the CDR3 reads TGTGCCAGCAGTCGCGGACAGTCAAGCTATGGCCACACCTTC.

This clonotype showed up many times. The chain links TRBV28 to TRBJ2-7, with D maybe TRBD1 (5 bases). The V and J ends lost 3 bases and 5 bases respectively, with 17 bases between them. Germline V gives CDR1 MDHEN, CDR2 SYDVKM. The CDR3 extends over 15 amino acids. The CDR3 DNA follows: TGTGCCAGCAGTTTTGGGGCAGGGCCGGGTAACGAGCAGTACTTC. Protein product: CASSFGAGPGNEQYF. Full variable domain (outside the CDR3, taken from reference TRBV28 and TRBJ2-7): DVKVTQSSRYLVKRTGEKVFLECVQDMDHENMFWYRQDPGLGLRLIYFSYDVKMKEKGDIPEGYSVSREKKERFSLILESASTNQTSMYLCASSFGAGPGNEQYFGPGTRLTVT.

This clonotype was detected many times. The chain links TRBV6-1 to TRBJ1-1; 8 bases agree with TRBD1. In germline, CDR1 is MNHNS, CDR2 SASEGT. CDR3 length equals 15 residues. V shed 5 bases, J shed 1 base, and the junction held 6 bases outside the gene matches. CDR3 loop: CASSPYRGKNTEAFF. DNA of the CDR3: TGTGCCAGCAGTCCATACAGGGGGAAGAACACTGAAGCTTTCTTT.

This chain joins TRBV7-8 and TRBJ1-3; weak D call: TRBD1 (5 bases). CDR3 length: 16 amino acids. Trimming pared 7 bases from V and 0 bases from J, leaving 16 bases between. The germline gives CDR1 SGHVS, CDR2 FQNEAQ. The CDR3 region is CASTNSRTYSGNTIYF. The CDR3 coding sequence is TGTGCCAGCACCAACTCGAGGACATACTCTGGAAACACCATATATTTT.

This sequence joins TRBV12-3 or TRBV12-4 and TRBJ2-5; tentatively, D is TRBD1 (5 bases). The length of the CDR3 is 14 residues. Between the trimmed V and J ends, which lost 0 bases and 3 bases, there was a span of 8 bases. This CDR3 reads CASSLAGVEETQYF. CDR3 in DNA: TGTGCCAGCAGTTTAGCAGGGGTTGAAGAGACCCAGTACTTC.

This clonotype was recorded many times. This chain joins TRBV12-3 or TRBV12-4 and TRBJ2-7; D gene unclear. V lost 1 base and J 3 bases, leaving 7 bases between the germline ends. This CDR3 has 13 amino acids. In DNA, the CDR3 is TGTGCCAGCAGTTTAGGTGGGGACTACGAGCAGTACTTC. Translation gives CASSLGGDYEQYF.

A few counts support this clonotype. The rearrangement joins TRBV20-1 to TRBJ2-1, with 7 bases that match TRBD1. This CDR3 has 12 amino acids. The V gene end was trimmed by 6 bases and the J gene end by 8 bases; junction bases not matched to a gene: 7. Germline CDR1 reads DFQATT; CDR2 reads SNEGSKA (reference sequence). The CDR3 loop is CSASDRVYEQFF. In DNA form, the CDR3 reads TGCAGTGCGTCCGACAGGGTCTATGAGCAGTTCTTC.

V is TRBV3-1 and J is TRBJ1-5, with D perhaps matching TRBD1 (6 bases). Germline CDR1 reads LGHDT; CDR2 reads YNNKEL (reference sequence). V lost 2 bases, J lost 3 bases, and 11 bases lay in between. This CDR3 is built from 15 residues. CDR3 in amino acids: CASSQRGRVNQPQHF. CDR3 DNA: TGTGCCAGCAGCCAAAGGGGGAGGGTCAATCAGCCCCAGCATTTT.

The V and J genes are TRBV24-1 and TRBJ2-2, with D possibly TRBD1 on 6 matching bases. This CDR3 comprises 18 residues. CDR1 is KGHDR and CDR2 is SFDVKD in the germline V gene. The V end lost 5 bases, the J end lost 1 base, and 19 bases lay between the germline ends. As DNA, the CDR3 is TGTGCCACCAGTGGGTTAAAGCCTCCGGACAGGAACACCGGGGAGCTGTTTTTT. Amino acids: CATSGLKPPDRNTGELFF.

This clonotype was seen many times. The rearrangement joins TRBV3-1 to TRBJ2-2; D tentatively reads TRBD1 or TRBD2 (5 bases each). This CDR3 comprises 15 residues. CDR1 and CDR2 (germline): LGHDT, YNNKEL (reference sequence). V dropped 5 bases and J dropped 6 bases, with 16 bases sitting between them. In DNA form, the CDR3 reads TGTGCCAGCAGCGCCCCGGGGCCCGGTCCCGGGGAGCTGTTTTTT. This sequence encodes CASSAPGPGPGELFF.

This clonotype was detected ten times or more. CDR3 amino acids: CASSLGENSNQPQHF. The CDR3 nucleotides read TGTGCCAGCAGCTTAGGGGAAAATAGCAATCAGCCCCAGCATTTT. The chain combines TRBV7-9 with TRBJ1-5; D is ambiguous. V was clipped by 1 base and J by 0 bases, with 7 bases between them. Germline CDR1 and CDR2: SEHNR and FQNEAQ (reference sequence). CDR3 size: 15 residues.

This clonotype has ten or more counts. CDR3 DNA sequence: TGTGCCAGCAGTTTCTTCTGGACAGCCTCCTACGAGCAGTACTTC. Encoded protein: CASSFFWTASYEQYF. This chain connects TRBV28 to TRBJ2-7, with a weak D call TRBD1 (6 bases). Per germline, CDR1 MDHEN and CDR2 SYDVKM. The length of the CDR3 is 15 residues. V dropped 3 bases and J dropped 0 bases, with 12 bases sitting between them.

This clonotype showed up many times. The genes are TRBV20-1 and TRBJ2-1; TRBD2 matches at 11 bases. CDR1 is DFQATT and CDR2 is SNEGSKA in the germline V gene (reference sequence). The CDR3 contains 14 residues. V shed 5 bases, J shed 0 bases, and the junction held 0 bases outside the gene matches. The CDR3 reads CSAGTSGSYNEQFF. The CDR3 bases are TGCAGTGCTGGGACTAGCGGCTCCTACAATGAGCAGTTCTTC.

At least ten counts were recorded for this clonotype. V is TRBV6-4 and J is TRBJ1-1; 9 nucleotides agree with TRBD1. Trimming cost V 7 bases and J 4 bases; bases outside gene matches: 7. Germline values: CDR1 MRHNA, CDR2 SNTAGT. The CDR3 sequence is 14 residues long. DNA of the CDR3: TGTGCCAGCACCCGGGACAGGGAGTCCACTGAAGCTTTCTTT. This sequence encodes CASTRDRESTEAFF.

The rearrangement uses TRBV4-2 and TRBJ1-5; D is unclear. CDR3 size: 14 residues. Looked up from germline, CDR1 is LGHNA and CDR2 is YNFKEQ. V gave up 1 base and J gave up 4 bases, with 8 bases separating them. The CDR3 spells CASSQGYVNQPQHF. The CDR3 DNA follows: TGTGCCAGCAGCCAAGGATATGTAAATCAGCCCCAGCATTTT.

This clonotype was seen only a few times. This chain links TRBV3-1 with TRBJ1-6; D unclear. The V end was cut by 5 bases, the J end by 8 bases, with 13 bases between. The CDR3 has 14 residues. Germline CDR1 LGHDT, CDR2 YNNKEL (reference sequence). The CDR3 spells CASSLGLGDSPLHF. The CDR3 DNA reads TGTGCCAGCAGCTTAGGACTGGGAGATTCACCCCTCCACTTT.

The chain links TRBV5-1 to TRBJ2-1; 14 nucleotides line up with TRBD2. CDR1 SGHRS and CDR2 YFSETQ come from the germline V gene. The CDR3 consists of 16 residues. Germline trimming cut 1 base from V and 7 bases from J; bases unmatched to any gene: 4. The CDR3 loop reads CASSLLTSGRGNEQFF. In DNA form, the CDR3 reads TGCGCCAGCAGCTTGTTGACTAGCGGGAGGGGGAATGAGCAGTTCTTC.

This clonotype was seen a few times. The chain carries TRBV4-2 and TRBJ1-4, with D hard to call. From germline, CDR1 is LGHNA and CDR2 YNFKEQ. Trimming left V 1 base short and J 8 bases short, with 11 bases between. This CDR3 has 14 amino acids. The CDR3 DNA sequence: TGTGCCAGCAGCCAAGCGACGACCGGGGAAAAACTGTTTTTT. The encoded protein is CASSQATTGEKLFF.